The 2 T cell receptor beta chains given below trace back to one sample, sequenced in a study of blood T cells in healthy people across ages. For the second PCR, which ran for 7 to 11 cycles, a sample-barcoded 5' primer and a J-beta primer mix were used. TCRdb itself ran the 5' RACE reads through MiXCR, one entry per CDR3 protein. The repertoire consists of 650,000 to 1,000,000 distinct CDR3 sequences, with around 34% occurring once and the leading ten covering over 10%. Material: blood. These receptors were taken from a man aged 18-30 years in good health.

This clonotype was found a few times. V and J are TRBV18 and TRBJ2-7, with TRBD1 identical over 8 bases. V shed 3 bases, J shed 9 bases, and the junction held 13 bases outside the gene matches. The CDR3 contains 15 residues. Looked up from germline, CDR1 is KGHSH and CDR2 is LQKENI. CDR3 sequence (DNA): TGTGCCAGCTCACCCGGACAGGGTCTCCTTTCGGGGCAGTACTTC. Translated, it gives CASSPGQGLLSGQYF.

This clonotype has a handful of counts. V is TRBV2 and J is TRBJ2-7; unclear D gene. Germline V lookup: CDR1 SNHLY, CDR2 FYNNEI. The germline V and J ends were trimmed by 6 bases and 0 bases, with 9 bases remaining between them. CDR3 size: 13 residues. This CDR3 reads CASREMSSYEQYF. CDR3 DNA sequence: TGTGCCAGCAGGGAGATGAGCTCCTACGAGCAGTACTTC. The complete variable domain, with remaining parts taken from reference TRBV2 and TRBJ2-7, reads EPEVTQTPSHQVTQMGQEVILRCVPISNHLYFYWYRQILGQKVEFLVSFYNNEISEKSEIFDDQFSVERPDGSNFTLKIRSTKLEDSAMYFCASREMSSYEQYFGPGTRLTVT.